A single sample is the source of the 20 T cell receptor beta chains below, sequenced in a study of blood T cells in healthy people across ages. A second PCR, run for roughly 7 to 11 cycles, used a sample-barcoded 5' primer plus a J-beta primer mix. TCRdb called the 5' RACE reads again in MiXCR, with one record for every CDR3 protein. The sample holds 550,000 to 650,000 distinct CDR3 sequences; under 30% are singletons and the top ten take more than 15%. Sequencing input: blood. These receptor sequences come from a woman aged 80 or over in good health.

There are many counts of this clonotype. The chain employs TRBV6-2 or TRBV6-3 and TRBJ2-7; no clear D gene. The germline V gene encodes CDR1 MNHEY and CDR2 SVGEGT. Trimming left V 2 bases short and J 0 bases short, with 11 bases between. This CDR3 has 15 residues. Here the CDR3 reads CASSYGRQASYEQYF. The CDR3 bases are TGTGCCAGCAGTTACGGCAGGCAGGCCTCCTACGAGCAGTACTTC.

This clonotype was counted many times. The CDR3 DNA reads TGTGCGTCCGCTCCCCCGGGACACAGTGTTGGCGAGCAGTACTTC. Protein sequence: CASAPPGHSVGEQYF. The chain uses TRBV30 and TRBJ2-7, with D perhaps TRBD1 (6 bases). Germline V gives CDR1 GTSNPN, CDR2 SVGIG (reference sequence). The CDR3 length is 15 residues.

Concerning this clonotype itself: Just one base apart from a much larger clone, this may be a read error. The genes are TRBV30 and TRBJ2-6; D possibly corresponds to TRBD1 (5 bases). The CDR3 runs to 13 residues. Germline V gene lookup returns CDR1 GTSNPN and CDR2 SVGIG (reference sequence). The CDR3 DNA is TGTGCCTGGAAAGGGGCTGGGGCCAACGTCCGGACTTTC. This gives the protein CAWKGAGANVRTF.

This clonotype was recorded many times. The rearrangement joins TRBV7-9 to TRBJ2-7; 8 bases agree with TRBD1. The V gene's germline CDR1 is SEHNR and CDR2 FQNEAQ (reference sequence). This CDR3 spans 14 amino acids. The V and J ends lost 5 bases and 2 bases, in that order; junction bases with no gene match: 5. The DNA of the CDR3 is TGTGCCAGCAGCACCACAGGGGGAACCTACGAGCAGTACTTC. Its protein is CASSTTGGTYEQYF. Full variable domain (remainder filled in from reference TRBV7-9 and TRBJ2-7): DTGVSQNPRHKITKRGQNVTFRCDPISEHNRLYWYRQTLGQGPEFLTYFQNEAQLEKSRLLSDRFSAERPKGSFSTLEIQRTEQGDSAMYLCASSTTGGTYEQYFGPGTRLTVT.

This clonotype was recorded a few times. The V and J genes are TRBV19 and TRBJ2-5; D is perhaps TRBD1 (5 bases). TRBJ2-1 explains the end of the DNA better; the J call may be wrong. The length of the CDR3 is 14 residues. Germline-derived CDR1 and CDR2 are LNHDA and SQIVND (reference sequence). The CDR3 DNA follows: TGTGCCAGTAGACGCCAGGGTAGACAAGAGACCCAGTTCTTC. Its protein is CASRRQGRQETQFF.

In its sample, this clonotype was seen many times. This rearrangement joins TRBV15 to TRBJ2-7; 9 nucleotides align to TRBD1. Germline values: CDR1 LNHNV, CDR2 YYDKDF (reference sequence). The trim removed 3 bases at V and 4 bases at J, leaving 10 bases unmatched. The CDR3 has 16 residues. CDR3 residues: CATSRDRQGGGYEQYF. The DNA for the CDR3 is TGTGCCACCAGCAGGGATAGACAGGGGGGCGGATACGAGCAGTACTTC.

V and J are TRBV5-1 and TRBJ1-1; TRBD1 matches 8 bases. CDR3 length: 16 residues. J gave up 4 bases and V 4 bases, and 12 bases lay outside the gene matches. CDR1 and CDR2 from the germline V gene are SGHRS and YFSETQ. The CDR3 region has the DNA TGCGCCAGCAGCCGGGTATCAGGGGGCTCAGGCACTGAAGCTTTCTTT. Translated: CASSRVSGGSGTEAFF.

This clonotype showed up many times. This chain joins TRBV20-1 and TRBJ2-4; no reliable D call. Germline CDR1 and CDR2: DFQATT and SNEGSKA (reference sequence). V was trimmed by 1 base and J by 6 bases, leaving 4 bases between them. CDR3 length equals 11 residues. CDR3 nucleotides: TGCAGTGCTAGAGGTTCAAACATTCAGTACTTC. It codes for CSARGSNIQYF.

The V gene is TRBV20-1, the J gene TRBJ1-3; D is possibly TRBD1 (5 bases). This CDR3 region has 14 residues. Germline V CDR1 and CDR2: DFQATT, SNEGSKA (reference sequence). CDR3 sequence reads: CRERWGEGGNTIYF. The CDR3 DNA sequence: TGCAGGGAGAGGTGGGGGGAAGGTGGAAACACCATATATTTT.

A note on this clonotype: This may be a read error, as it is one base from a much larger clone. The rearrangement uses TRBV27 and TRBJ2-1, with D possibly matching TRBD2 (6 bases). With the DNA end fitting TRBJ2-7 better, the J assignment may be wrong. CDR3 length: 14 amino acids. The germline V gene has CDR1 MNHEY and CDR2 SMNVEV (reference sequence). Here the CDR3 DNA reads TGTGCCAGCACACAACACGGGAGCTACAATGAGCAGTACTTC. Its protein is CASTQHGSYNEQYF.

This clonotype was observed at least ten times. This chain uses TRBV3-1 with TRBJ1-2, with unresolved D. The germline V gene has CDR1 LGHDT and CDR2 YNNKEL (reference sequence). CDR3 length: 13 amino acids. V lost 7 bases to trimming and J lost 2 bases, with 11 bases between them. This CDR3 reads CASMAGYNYGYTF. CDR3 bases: TGTGCCAGCATGGCGGGGTACAACTATGGCTACACCTTC.

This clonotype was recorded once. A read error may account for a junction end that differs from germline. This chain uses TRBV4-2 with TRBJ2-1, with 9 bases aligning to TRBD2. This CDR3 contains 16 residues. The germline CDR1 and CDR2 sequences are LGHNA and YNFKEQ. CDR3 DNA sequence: TGTGCCAGCAGCCAAGAGACTAGCGGACCCTACAATGAGCAGGTCTTC. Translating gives CASSQETSGPYNEQVF.

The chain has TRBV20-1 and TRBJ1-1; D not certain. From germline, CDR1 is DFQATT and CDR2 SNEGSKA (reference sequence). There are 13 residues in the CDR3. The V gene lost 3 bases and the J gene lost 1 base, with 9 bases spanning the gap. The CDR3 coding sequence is TGCAGTGCTAGTCAAGACCAGAACACTGAAGCTTTCTTT. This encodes CSASQDQNTEAFF.

CDR3 amino acids: CASRSGGLSSYNEQFF. The CDR3 bases are TGTGCCAGTCGGAGCGGGGGCCTGAGCTCCTACAATGAGCAGTTCTTC. The V call is TRBV28, the J call TRBJ2-1; TRBD2 aligns across 8 bases. CDR1 and CDR2 (germline): MDHEN, SYDVKM. V shed 9 bases, J shed 0 bases, and the junction held 10 bases outside the gene matches. The CDR3 consists of 16 residues.

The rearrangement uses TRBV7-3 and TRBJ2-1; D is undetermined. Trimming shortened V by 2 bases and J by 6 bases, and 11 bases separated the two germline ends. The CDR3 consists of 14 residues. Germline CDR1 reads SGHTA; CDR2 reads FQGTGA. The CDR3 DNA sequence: TGTGCCAGCAGCTTACCCGAGCGCGCCAATGAGCAGTTCTTC. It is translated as CASSLPERANEQFF.

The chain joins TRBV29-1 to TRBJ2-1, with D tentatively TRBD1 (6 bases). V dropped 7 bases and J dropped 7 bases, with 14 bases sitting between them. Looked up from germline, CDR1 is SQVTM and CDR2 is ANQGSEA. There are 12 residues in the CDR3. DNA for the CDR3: TGCAGCGCCGACAGGCGTAGGAATGAGCAGTTCTTC. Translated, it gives CSADRRRNEQFF.

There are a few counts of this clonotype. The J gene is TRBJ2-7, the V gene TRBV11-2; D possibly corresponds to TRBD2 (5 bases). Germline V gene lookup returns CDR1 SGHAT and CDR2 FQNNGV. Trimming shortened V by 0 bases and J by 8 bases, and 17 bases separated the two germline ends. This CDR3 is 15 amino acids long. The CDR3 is CASSLEFRGPTKQYF. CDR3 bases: TGTGCCAGCAGCTTAGAATTTCGAGGGCCCACTAAGCAGTACTTC.

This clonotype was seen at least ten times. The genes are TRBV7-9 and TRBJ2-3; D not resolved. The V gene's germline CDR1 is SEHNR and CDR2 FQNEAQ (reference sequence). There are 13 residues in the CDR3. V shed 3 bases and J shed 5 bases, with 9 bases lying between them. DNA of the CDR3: TGTGCCAGCAGCTTCGATTTGAAAGATACGCAGTATTTT. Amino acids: CASSFDLKDTQYF. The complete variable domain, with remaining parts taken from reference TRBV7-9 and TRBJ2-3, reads DTGVSQNPRHKITKRGQNVTFRCDPISEHNRLYWYRQTLGQGPEFLTYFQNEAQLEKSRLLSDRFSAERPKGSFSTLEIQRTEQGDSAMYLCASSFDLKDTQYFGPGTRLTVL.

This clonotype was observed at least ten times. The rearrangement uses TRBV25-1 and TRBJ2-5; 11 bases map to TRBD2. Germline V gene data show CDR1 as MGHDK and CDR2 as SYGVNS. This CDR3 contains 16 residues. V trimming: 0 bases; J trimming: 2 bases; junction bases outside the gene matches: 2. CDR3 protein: CASSEYLAGGQETQYF. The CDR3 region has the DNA TGTGCCAGCAGTGAATATTTAGCGGGAGGGCAAGAGACCCAGTACTTC.

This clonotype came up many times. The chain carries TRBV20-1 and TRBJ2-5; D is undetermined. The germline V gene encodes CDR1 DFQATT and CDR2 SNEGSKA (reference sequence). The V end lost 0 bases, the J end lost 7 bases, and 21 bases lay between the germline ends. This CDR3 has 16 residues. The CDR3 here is CSARDGLILADATQYF. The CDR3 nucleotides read TGCAGTGCTAGAGATGGTCTTATTTTAGCAGACGCGACCCAGTACTTC.